Each of the 16 T cell receptor beta chains below was sequenced from the same sample in a study of blood T cell repertoires in COVID-19. This table comes from immunoSEQ multiplex PCR, and its TCRdb copy is limited to in-frame clones, with some not included. Counted here are roughly 330,000 clones, roughly 87% occurring once; the ten biggest clones make up approximately 9.3%. Sequencing was done on a sample of peripheral blood. All receptors come from a man between 25 and 39 years old with COVID-19, enrolled during active disease.

V is TRBV28 and J is TRBJ2-4, with 10 bases matching TRBD2. Unmatched junction bases numbered 9, after V lost 7 bases and J lost 3 bases. CDR3 length: 16 amino acids. Germline CDR1 and CDR2: MDHEN and SYDVKM. CDR3 residues: CASKREGRKDKNIQYF. CDR3 coding DNA: TGTGCCAGCAAGCGGGAGGGCCGTAAGGACAAAAACATTCAGTACTTC.

The chain couples TRBV28 to TRBJ2-1; 8 bases agree with TRBD2. The V and J ends lost 6 bases and 1 base, in that order; junction bases with no gene match: 17. This CDR3 region has 19 residues. Germline CDR1 is MDHEN and CDR2 is SYDVKM. The CDR3 protein is CASSPQGWAGGRSYNEQFF. As DNA, the CDR3 is TGTGCCAGCAGCCCCCAGGGTTGGGCGGGAGGCAGGTCCTACAATGAGCAGTTCTTC.

CDR3: CASRGVGTFTGELFF. The CDR3, as DNA: TGTGCCAGCAGGGGAGTAGGGACATTTACCGGGGAGCTGTTTTTT. The rearrangement links TRBV6-5 to TRBJ2-2; weak D call: TRBD1 (6 bases). Deletions cut 6 bases from V and 5 bases from J, with 16 bases between. Germline V gives CDR1 MNHEY, CDR2 SVGAGI. This CDR3 has 15 residues.

The chain uses TRBV2 and TRBJ1-5, with D uncertain. Germline CDR1 is SNHLY and CDR2 is FYNNEI. This CDR3 has 13 residues. Trimming cost V 4 bases and J 4 bases, with 8 bases left between them. The CDR3 nucleotides read TGTGCCAGCAGTGTGGTCAGAAATCAGCCCCAGCATTTT. This encodes CASSVVRNQPQHF. The full variable domain, with the rest looked up from reference TRBV2 and TRBJ1-5, is EPEVTQTPSHQVTQMGQEVILRCVPISNHLYFYWYRQILGQKVEFLVSFYNNEISEKSEIFDDQFSVERPDGSNFTLKIRSTKLEDSAMYFCASSVVRNQPQHFGDGTRLSIL.

The V call is TRBV18, the J call TRBJ2-2; D might be TRBD2 (5 bases). This CDR3 has 16 residues. V gave up 6 bases and J gave up 2 bases, with 16 bases separating them. CDR1 KGHSH and CDR2 LQKENI come from the germline V gene. This chain's CDR3 is CASSPSGRSNTGELFF. CDR3 sequence (DNA): TGTGCCAGCTCCCCAAGCGGCAGAAGTAACACCGGGGAGCTGTTTTTT.

The chain combines TRBV9 with TRBJ1-4; 8 bases are a match to TRBD1. Germline lookup yields CDR1 SGDLS and CDR2 YYNGEE. Trimming took 4 bases from V and 4 from J; bases not matched to a gene: 18. The CDR3 loop spans 19 amino acids. In DNA form, the CDR3 reads TGTGCCAGCAGCCCAACGCAGACCCAGGGGGCGCGCGTTAATGAAAAACTGTTTTTT. This gives the protein CASSPTQTQGARVNEKLFF.

The chain is built from TRBV15 and TRBJ2-2; 10 bases line up with TRBD1. V was clipped by 0 bases and J by 3 bases; unmatched bases: 7. CDR1 and CDR2 from the germline V gene are LNHNV and YYDKDF (reference sequence). The CDR3 runs 18 residues. The CDR3 protein is CATSRDPGTGAYTGELFF. The CDR3 DNA follows: TGTGCCACCAGCAGAGATCCAGGGACAGGGGCGTACACCGGGGAGCTGTTTTTT.

The gene calls are TRBV6-6 and TRBJ2-2; 16 bases are shared with TRBD2. The CDR3 sequence is 16 residues long. Looked up from germline, CDR1 is MNHNY and CDR2 is SVGAGI (reference sequence). V shed 5 bases, J shed 6 bases, and the junction held 3 bases outside the gene matches. The CDR3 here is CASSGGLAGGAGELFF. The CDR3 nucleotides read TGTGCCAGCAGTGGGGGACTAGCGGGAGGGGCCGGGGAGCTGTTTTTT.

The chain has TRBV27 and TRBJ2-1, with TRBD1 as a possible D gene (6 bases). Trimming removed 6 bases from V and 6 bases from J, with 24 bases in between. Germline CDR1 reads MNHEY; CDR2 reads SMNVEV (reference sequence). The CDR3 is 17 amino acids. As DNA, the CDR3 is TGTGCCAGCAGCCTAGCCGACGAAGCAGGGGTAATCAATGAGCAGTTCTTC. Translated: CASSLADEAGVINEQFF.

The rearrangement links TRBV6-5 to TRBJ2-3; no firm D call. This CDR3 has 16 amino acids. V dropped 2 bases and J dropped 3 bases, with 15 bases sitting between them. Germline CDR1 reads MNHEY; CDR2 reads SVGAGI. The chain's CDR3 is CASSYRTVSPTDTQYF. The CDR3 bases are TGTGCCAGCAGTTACCGCACAGTATCCCCAACAGATACGCAGTATTTT.

This clone was seen just once. The chain has TRBV7-6 and TRBJ2-3; D gene uncertain. V lost 1 base and J 1 base, leaving 9 bases between the germline ends. Per the germline V gene, CDR1 is SGHVS and CDR2 is FNYEAQ. The CDR3 totals 15 residues. The CDR3 loop reads CASSLGLARTDTQYF. The CDR3 DNA reads TGTGCCAGCAGCTTAGGGTTAGCCCGCACAGATACGCAGTATTTT.

The sample holds many counts of this clone. V usage is TRBV11-2 and J usage is TRBJ2-2, with 10 bases identical to TRBD1. This CDR3 region has 17 residues. Per germline, CDR1 SGHAT and CDR2 FQNNGV. The J segment lost 1 base and the V segment lost 2 bases, leaving 4 bases of the junction unmatched. This CDR3 is CASSLQWTGGNTGELFF. Here the CDR3 DNA reads TGTGCCAGCAGCTTACAATGGACAGGGGGGAACACCGGGGAGCTGTTTTTT. Combining the CDR3 with reference TRBV11-2 and TRBJ2-2 gives the whole variable domain EAGVAQSPRYKIIEKRQSVAFWCNPISGHATLYWYQQILGQGPKLLIQFQNNGVVDDSQLPKDRFSAERLKGVDSTLKIQPAKLEDSAVYLCASSLQWTGGNTGELFFGEGSRLTVL.

The chain combines TRBV11-2 with TRBJ1-5; D gene ambiguous. Trimming shortened V by 1 base and J by 6 bases, and 10 bases separated the two germline ends. The CDR3 is 14 residues long. Germline-derived CDR1 and CDR2 are SGHAT and FQNNGV. In nucleotides, the CDR3 is TGTGCCAGCAGCTTAGGTACCGCAGGTCAGCCCCAGCATTTT. Translated: CASSLGTAGQPQHF.

J is TRBJ1-3 and V is TRBV11-2; D gene unclear. The CDR3 contains 13 residues. Germline loops: CDR1 SGHAT, CDR2 FQNNGV. V was clipped by 5 bases and J by 3 bases, with 8 bases between them. The CDR3 nucleotides read TGTGCCAGCAGCCTCCGAGGTGGAAACACCATATATTTT. This sequence encodes CASSLRGGNTIYF.

The chain links TRBV4-3 to TRBJ1-3, with a tentative D call TRBD1 (5 bases). This CDR3 is built from 15 residues. With 6 bases removed from V and 1 base from J, the gap between germline ends came to 13 bases. Germline V gene sequence: CDR1 LGHNA, CDR2 YSLEER. The CDR3 here is CASSGGVPSGNTIYF. The CDR3 nucleotides read TGCGCCAGCAGTGGGGGGGTTCCTTCTGGAAACACCATATATTTT.

The V gene is TRBV7-2, the J gene TRBJ2-7; D call uncertain. Looked up from germline, CDR1 is SGHTA and CDR2 is FQGNSA. V was trimmed by 3 bases and J by 2 bases, leaving 8 bases between them. This CDR3 region has 13 residues. In DNA, the CDR3 is TGTGCCAGCAGCTTCCCGGGTACCTACGAGCAGTACTTC. Protein product: CASSFPGTYEQYF.